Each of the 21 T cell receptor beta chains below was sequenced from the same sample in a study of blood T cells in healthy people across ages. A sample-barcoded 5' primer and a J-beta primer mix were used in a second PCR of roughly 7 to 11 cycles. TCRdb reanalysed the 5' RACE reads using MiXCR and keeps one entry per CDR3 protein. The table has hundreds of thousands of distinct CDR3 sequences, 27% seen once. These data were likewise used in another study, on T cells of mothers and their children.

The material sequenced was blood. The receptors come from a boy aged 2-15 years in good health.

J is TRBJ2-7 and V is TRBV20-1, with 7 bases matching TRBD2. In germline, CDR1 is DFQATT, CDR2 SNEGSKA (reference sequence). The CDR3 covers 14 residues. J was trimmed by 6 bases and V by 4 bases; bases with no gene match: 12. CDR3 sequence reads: CSATRDYSRSEQYF. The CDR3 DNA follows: TGCAGTGCTACCAGGGACTACTCTAGGAGCGAGCAGTACTTC.

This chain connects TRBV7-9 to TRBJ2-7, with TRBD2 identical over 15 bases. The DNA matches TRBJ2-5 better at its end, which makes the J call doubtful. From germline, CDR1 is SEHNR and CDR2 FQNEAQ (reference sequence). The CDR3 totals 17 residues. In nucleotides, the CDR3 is TGTGCCAGCAGCCCTCGGACTAGCGGGAGGGACCAAGAGACCCAGTACTTC. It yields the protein CASSPRTSGRDQETQYF.

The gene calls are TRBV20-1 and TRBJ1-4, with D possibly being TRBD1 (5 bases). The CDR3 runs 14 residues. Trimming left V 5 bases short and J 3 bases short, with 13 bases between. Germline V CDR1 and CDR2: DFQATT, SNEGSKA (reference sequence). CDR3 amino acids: CSAGRDGANEKLFF. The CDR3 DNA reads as TGCAGTGCTGGACGGGACGGCGCTAATGAAAAACTGTTTTTT.

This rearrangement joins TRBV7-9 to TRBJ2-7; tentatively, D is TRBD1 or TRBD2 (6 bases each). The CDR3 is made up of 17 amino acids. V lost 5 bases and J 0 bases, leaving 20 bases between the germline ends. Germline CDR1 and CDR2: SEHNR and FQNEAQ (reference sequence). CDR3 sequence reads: CASSPPLPGDTSYEQYF. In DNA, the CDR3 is TGTGCCAGCAGCCCCCCGCTTCCGGGGGACACCTCCTACGAGCAGTACTTC.

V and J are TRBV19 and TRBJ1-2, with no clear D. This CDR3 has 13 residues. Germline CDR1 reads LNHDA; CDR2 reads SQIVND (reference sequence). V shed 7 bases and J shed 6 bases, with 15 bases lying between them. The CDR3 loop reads CASNVLGADGYTF. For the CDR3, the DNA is TGTGCCAGTAATGTGCTGGGCGCGGATGGCTACACCTTC.

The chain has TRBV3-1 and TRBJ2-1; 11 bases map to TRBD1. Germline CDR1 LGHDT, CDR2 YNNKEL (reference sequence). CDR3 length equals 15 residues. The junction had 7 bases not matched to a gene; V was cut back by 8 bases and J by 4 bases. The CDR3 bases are TGTGCCAGCGGAGGGACAGGGGGTTATTACAATGAGCAGTTCTTC. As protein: CASGGTGGYYNEQFF.

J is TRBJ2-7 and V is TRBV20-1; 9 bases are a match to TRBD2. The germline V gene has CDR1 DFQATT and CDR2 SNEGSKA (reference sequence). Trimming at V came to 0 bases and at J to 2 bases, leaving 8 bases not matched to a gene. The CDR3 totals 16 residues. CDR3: CSARDGISGRTYEQYF. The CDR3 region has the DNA TGCAGTGCTAGAGATGGTATTAGCGGGAGAACCTACGAGCAGTACTTC.

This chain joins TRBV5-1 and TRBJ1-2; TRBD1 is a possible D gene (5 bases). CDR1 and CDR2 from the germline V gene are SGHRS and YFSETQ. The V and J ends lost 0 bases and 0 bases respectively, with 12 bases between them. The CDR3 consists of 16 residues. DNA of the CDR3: TGCGCCAGCAGCTTGGCGTGGGGGAGTGCTAACTATGGCTACACCTTC. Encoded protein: CASSLAWGSANYGYTF.

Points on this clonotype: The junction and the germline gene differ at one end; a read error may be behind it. CDR3 region: CVSSLAVRGHGANVLTF. CDR3 nucleotides: TGTGTCAGCAGTTTAGCAGTTAGGGGGCATGGGGCCAACGTCCTGACTTTC. J is TRBJ2-6 and V is TRBV12-3 or TRBV12-4; 7 nucleotides agree with TRBD1. The CDR3 has 17 residues.

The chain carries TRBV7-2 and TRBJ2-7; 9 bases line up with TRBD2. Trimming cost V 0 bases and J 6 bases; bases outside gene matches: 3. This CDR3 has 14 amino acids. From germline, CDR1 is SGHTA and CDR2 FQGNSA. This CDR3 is CASSLAATSGEQYF. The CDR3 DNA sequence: TGTGCCAGCAGCTTAGCGGCGACTAGCGGCGAGCAGTACTTC.

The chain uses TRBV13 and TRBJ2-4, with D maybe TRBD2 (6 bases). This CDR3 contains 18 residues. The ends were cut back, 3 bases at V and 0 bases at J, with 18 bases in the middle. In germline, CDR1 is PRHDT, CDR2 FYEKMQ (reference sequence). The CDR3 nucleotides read TGTGCCAGCAGCTTTCTAGCGAGAAAGTTTATAGCCAAAAACATTCAGTACTTC. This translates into CASSFLARKFIAKNIQYF. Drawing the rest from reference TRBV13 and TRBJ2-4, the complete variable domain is AAGVIQSPRHLIKEKRETATLKCYPIPRHDTVYWYQQGPGQDPQFLISFYEKMQSDKGSIPDRFSAQQFSDYHSELNMSSLELGDSALYFCASSFLARKFIAKNIQYFGAGTRLSVL.

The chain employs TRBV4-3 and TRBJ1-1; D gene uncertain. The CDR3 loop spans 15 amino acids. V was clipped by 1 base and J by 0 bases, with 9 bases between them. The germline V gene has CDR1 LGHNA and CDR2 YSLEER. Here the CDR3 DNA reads TGCGCCAGCAGCCAAGGGGCCACTTTGAACACTGAAGCTTTCTTT. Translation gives CASSQGATLNTEAFF.

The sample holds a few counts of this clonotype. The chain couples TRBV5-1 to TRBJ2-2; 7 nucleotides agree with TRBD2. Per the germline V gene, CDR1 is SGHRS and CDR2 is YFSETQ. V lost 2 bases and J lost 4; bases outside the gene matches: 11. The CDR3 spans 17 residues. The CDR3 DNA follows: TGCGCCAGCAGCTTCCTACTAGTGCGCGGGAGCACCGGGGAGCTGTTTTTT. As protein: CASSFLLVRGSTGELFF.

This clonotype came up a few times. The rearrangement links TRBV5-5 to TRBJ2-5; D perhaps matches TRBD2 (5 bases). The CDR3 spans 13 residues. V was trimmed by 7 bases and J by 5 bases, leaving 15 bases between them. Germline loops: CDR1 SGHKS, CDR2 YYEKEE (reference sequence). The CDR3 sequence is CASRRSSWETQYF. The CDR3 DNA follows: TGTGCCAGCCGAAGGTCTAGCTGGGAGACCCAGTACTTC. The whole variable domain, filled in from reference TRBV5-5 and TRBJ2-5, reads DAGVTQSPTHLIKTRGQQVTLRCSPISGHKSVSWYQQVLGQGPQFIFQYYEKEERGRGNFPDRFSARQFPNYSSELNVNALLLGDSALYLCASRRSSWETQYFGPGTRLLVL.

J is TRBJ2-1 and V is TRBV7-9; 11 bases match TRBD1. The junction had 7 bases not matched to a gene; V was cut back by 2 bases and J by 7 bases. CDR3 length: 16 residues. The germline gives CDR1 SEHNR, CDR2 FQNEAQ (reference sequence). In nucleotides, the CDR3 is TGTGCCAGCAGCTTACCACAGGGACAGGGGGTAAATGAGCAGTTCTTC. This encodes CASSLPQGQGVNEQFF.

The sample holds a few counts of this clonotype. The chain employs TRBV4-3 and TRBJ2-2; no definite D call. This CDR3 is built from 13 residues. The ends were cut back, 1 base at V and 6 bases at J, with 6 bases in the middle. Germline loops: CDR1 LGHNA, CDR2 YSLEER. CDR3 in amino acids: CASSQGQPGELFF. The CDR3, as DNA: TGCGCCAGCAGCCAAGGCCAGCCCGGGGAGCTGTTTTTT.

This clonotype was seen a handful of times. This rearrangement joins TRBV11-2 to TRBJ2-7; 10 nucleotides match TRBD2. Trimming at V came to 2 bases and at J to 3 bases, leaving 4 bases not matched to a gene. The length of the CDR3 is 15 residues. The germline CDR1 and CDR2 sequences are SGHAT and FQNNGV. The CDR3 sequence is CASSLKGTSVYEQYF. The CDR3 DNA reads TGTGCCAGCAGCTTAAAAGGGACTAGCGTCTACGAGCAGTACTTC.

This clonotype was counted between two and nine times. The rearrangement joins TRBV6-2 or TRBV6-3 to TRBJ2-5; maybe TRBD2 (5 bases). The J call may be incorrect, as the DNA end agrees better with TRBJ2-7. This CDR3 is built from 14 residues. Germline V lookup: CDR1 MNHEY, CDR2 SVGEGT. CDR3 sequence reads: CASSYQPGTYEQYF. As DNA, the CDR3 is TGTGCCAGCAGTTATCAGCCCGGGACCTACGAGCAGTACTTC.

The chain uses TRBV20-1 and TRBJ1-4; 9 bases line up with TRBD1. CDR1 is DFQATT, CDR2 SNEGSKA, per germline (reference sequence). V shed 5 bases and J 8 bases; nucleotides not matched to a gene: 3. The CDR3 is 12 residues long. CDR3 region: CSAAGTGEKLFF. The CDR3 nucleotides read TGCAGTGCTGCCGGGACAGGGGAAAAACTGTTTTTT.

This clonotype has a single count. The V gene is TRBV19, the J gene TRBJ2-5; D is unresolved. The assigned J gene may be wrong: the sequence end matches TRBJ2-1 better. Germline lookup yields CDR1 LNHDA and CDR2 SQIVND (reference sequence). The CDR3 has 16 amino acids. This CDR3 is CASSTHGEAPCNEQFF. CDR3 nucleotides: TGTGCCAGTAGTACCCACGGAGAGGCGCCCTGCAATGAGCAGTTCTTC.

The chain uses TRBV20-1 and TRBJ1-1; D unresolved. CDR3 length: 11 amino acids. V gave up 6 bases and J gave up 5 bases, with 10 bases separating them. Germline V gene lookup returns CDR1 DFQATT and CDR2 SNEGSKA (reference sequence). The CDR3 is CSARSGTEAFF. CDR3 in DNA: TGCAGTGCCAGATCGGGGACTGAAGCTTTCTTT.